This TCR beta chain was sequenced during a study of blood T cells in healthy people across ages. Study information: Researchers report that template switching captured about one barcoded beta molecule per two T cells. Study findings and constraints: Estimates of diversity drawn from one million T cells were considered underestimates. Older individuals had lower TCR beta diversity per million T cells (the decline was roughly linear).

A second PCR, run for roughly 7 to 12 cycles, used a sample-barcoded 5' primer plus a J-beta primer mix. TCRdb ran MiXCR on the 5' RACE reads and lists one entry per CDR3 protein. The sample holds about 780,000 distinct CDR3 sequences, around half seen once. As regards this clonotype: Antigen: not known.

Every donor gave ten milliliters of peripheral blood. The CDR3 is 11 amino acids. CDR1 is ENHRY, CDR2 SYGVKD, per germline. Trimming left V 9 bases short and J 0 bases short, with 5 bases between. The sequenced sample was blood. This TCR was sampled from a man of 80 years or more in good health. This chain links TRBV10-3 with TRBJ2-5, with D uncertain. CDR3 nucleotides: TGTGCCATAAAGTACCAAGAGACCCAGTACTTC. Translating it yields CAIKYQETQYF.